Listed below are T cell receptor beta chains from one sample, sequenced in a study of control samples from healthy donors and cancer patients. Here immunoSEQ multiplex PCR was the method, and the copy in TCRdb shows in-frame clones only, minus some. The data show 70,000 or so clones, approximately 84% seen once. The specimen was blood. Source of these receptors: a man aged 45 to 65 in good health. Both conserved end residues are part of each CDR3. D genes are given only for firm matches.

>TRBV5-6|TRBD1|TRBJ1-2
CASSPTGDYGYTF
>TRBV2|NA|TRBJ1-1
CASSGSWPADAEAFF
>TRBV9|TRBD2|TRBJ2-5
CASSVDASGNRETQYF
>TRBV6-6|TRBD2|TRBJ2-3
CASKTGLAGGTDTQYF
>TRBV19|TRBD1|TRBJ1-5
CASSATGLNQPQHF
>TRBV6-6|NA|TRBJ1-1
CASGELFRYTEAFF
>TRBV6-4|NA|TRBJ2-7
CASSDSSKREQYF
>TRBV29-1|TRBD1|TRBJ1-2
CSVRDRGGYGYTF
>TRBV6-5|TRBD1|TRBJ2-7
CASRLGQGNYEQYF
>TRBV7-6|NA|TRBJ2-3
CASSATGTSYGDTQYF
>TRBV5-6|TRBD1|TRBJ1-2
CASSADRGPNYGYTF
>TRBV15|NA|TRBJ2-7
CATSRVFSDGWDYEQYF
>TRBV6-2/TRBV6-3|TRBD1|TRBJ2-7
CASSYYIRDSSSYEQYF
>TRBV4-3|NA|TRBJ2-7
CASSQDSGAEQYF
>TRBV4-3|NA|TRBJ1-2
CASSQGISGGYGYTF
>TRBV9|TRBD2|TRBJ2-4
CASSVRDSREGNRENIQYF
>TRBV30|NA|TRBJ1-6
CAWSTSSYNSPLHF
>TRBV7-2|TRBD2|TRBJ2-7
CASSTLAGGPNEQYF
>TRBV6-6|TRBD1|TRBJ2-1
CASSYSGQGPYEQFF
>TRBV29-1|NA|TRBJ2-3
CSVEQYPSTDTQYF
>TRBV6-2/TRBV6-3|TRBD1|TRBJ1-6
CASSKTTGVSSSPLHF
>TRBV4-3|NA|TRBJ1-5
CASSQDPPQLNQPQHF
>TRBV29-1|TRBD1|TRBJ2-1
CSVRGQGANNEQFF
>TRBV9|TRBD1|TRBJ2-1
CASSASGQGTYNEQFF
>TRBV10-3|NA|TRBJ1-4
CAISERSGRGEKLFF
>TRBV9|NA|TRBJ2-1
CASSVISNPNNEQFF
>TRBV7-9|NA|TRBJ1-1
CASSFGTGQNTEAFF
>TRBV7-3|NA|TRBJ2-7
CASSPLSFSEQYF
>TRBV18|TRBD2|TRBJ2-7
CASSPAAGARYEQYF
>TRBV6-2/TRBV6-3|NA|TRBJ2-3
CASSSPGLSTDTQYF
>TRBV5-4|NA|TRBJ1-5
CASSLGGQSNQPQHF
>TRBV6-5|TRBD1|TRBJ1-1
CASRGTGTNTEAFF
>TRBV11-3|NA|TRBJ2-5
CASSLGRDGLQETQYF
>TRBV9|NA|TRBJ2-3
CASSVDSNTDTQYF
>TRBV19|NA|TRBJ1-2
CASSKPYRVDGYTF
>TRBV14|TRBD1|TRBJ1-1
CASSLRTGRNTEAFF
>TRBV5-4|NA|TRBJ1-1
CASSSIKGGAFF